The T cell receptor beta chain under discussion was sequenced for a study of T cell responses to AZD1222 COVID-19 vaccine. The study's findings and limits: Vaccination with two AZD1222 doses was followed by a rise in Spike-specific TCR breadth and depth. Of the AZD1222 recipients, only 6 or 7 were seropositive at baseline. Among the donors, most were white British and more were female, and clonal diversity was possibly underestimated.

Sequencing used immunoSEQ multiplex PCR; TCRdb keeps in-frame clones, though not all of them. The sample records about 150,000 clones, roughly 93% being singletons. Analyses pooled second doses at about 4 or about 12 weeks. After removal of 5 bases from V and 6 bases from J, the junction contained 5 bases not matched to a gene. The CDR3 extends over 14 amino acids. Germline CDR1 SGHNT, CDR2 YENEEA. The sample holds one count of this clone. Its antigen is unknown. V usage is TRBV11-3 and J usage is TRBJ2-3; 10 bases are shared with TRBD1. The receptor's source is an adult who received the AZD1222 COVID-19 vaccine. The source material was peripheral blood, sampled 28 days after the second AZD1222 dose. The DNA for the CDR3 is TGTGCCAGCAGCCCGGGACAGGGGAGGGATACGCAGTATTTT. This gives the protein CASSPGQGRDTQYF.